A single sample is the source of the 23 T cell receptor beta chains below, sequenced in a study of post-analysis software for immune sequencing data. These receptors are not linked to any known antigen. TCR beta cDNA libraries had unique molecular identifiers. TCRdb called the PCR reads again in MiXCR, with one record for every CDR3 protein. This sample has roughly 180,000 distinct CDR3 sequences, with 30% found just once. Study findings and constraints: There were five or six TRBV segments more frequent in patients than controls, and TRBV5-6, TRBV5-1 and TRBV20-1 were among them.

Sequenced: blood. All receptors come from a girl aged 10-17 years with multiple sclerosis.

This clonotype was seen a few times. The genes are TRBV28 and TRBJ2-2, with no clear D. This CDR3 has 14 residues. Trimming stripped 6 bases from V and 7 bases from J, with 15 bases between. Per the germline V gene, CDR1 is MDHEN and CDR2 is SYDVKM. As DNA, the CDR3 is TGTGCCAGCAGCCTCCGGGCGAGAGGCGGGGAGCTGTTTTTT. This codes for CASSLRARGGELFF.

The chain employs TRBV6-6 and TRBJ2-7; unclear D gene. This CDR3 spans 10 amino acids. From germline, CDR1 is MNHNY and CDR2 SVGAGI (reference sequence). V was trimmed by 7 bases and J by 5 bases, leaving 6 bases between them. The CDR3 loop reads CASIGNEQYF. The CDR3 nucleotides read TGTGCCAGCATTGGCAACGAGCAGTACTTC.

V is TRBV5-1 and J is TRBJ2-3; D uncertain. Deletions cut 0 bases from V and 3 bases from J, with 14 bases between. The V gene's germline CDR1 is SGHRS and CDR2 YFSETQ. CDR3 length equals 16 residues. The CDR3, as DNA: TGCGCCAGCAGCTTGGGGCCCGCCCTCTTGACAGATACGCAGTATTTT. Its protein product is CASSLGPALLTDTQYF.

A remark on this clonotype: Mismatch with germline at one junction end may stem from a read error. This sequence joins TRBV3-1 and TRBJ2-7, with D maybe TRBD1 (5 bases). Germline CDR1 is LGHDT and CDR2 is YNNKEL (reference sequence). This CDR3 has 15 residues. Here the CDR3 reads CVSSQAPGRAGEQYF. CDR3 sequence (DNA): TGTGTCAGCAGCCAAGCCCCCGGCAGGGCCGGCGAGCAGTACTTC.

With regard to this clonotype: A clone one base away is much larger, so this may be a read error. V gene TRBV3-1 combines with J gene TRBJ2-5; D gene unclear. The DNA end favors TRBJ2-1, so the J call may be wrong. Germline values: CDR1 LGHDT, CDR2 YNNKEL (reference sequence). The CDR3 spans 13 residues. DNA of the CDR3: TGTGCCAGCAGCCAAGCTGGGCAAGAGACCCAGTTCTTC. The encoded protein is CASSQAGQETQFF.

This chain uses TRBV30 with TRBJ1-1, with unresolved D. Trimming removed 3 bases at V and 11 bases at J, with 13 bases between. Per germline, CDR1 GTSNPN and CDR2 SVGIG (reference sequence). The CDR3 spans 11 residues. The CDR3: CAWRPTVGAFF. The CDR3 DNA is TGTGCCTGGAGACCTACAGTAGGCGCTTTCTTT.

The table lists this clonotype with many counts. This chain uses TRBV6-5 with TRBJ2-5; 7 nucleotides line up with TRBD1. There are 14 residues in the CDR3. Unmatched junction bases numbered 8, after V lost 5 bases and J lost 5 bases. The germline CDR1 and CDR2 sequences are MNHEY and SVGAGI. The chain's CDR3 is CASSKRDSWETQYF. DNA of the CDR3: TGTGCCAGCAGTAAACGGGACAGTTGGGAGACCCAGTACTTC.

This clonotype was found many times. This chain connects TRBV15 to TRBJ1-4; D may be TRBD1 (6 bases). In germline, CDR1 is LNHNV, CDR2 YYDKDF (reference sequence). V gave up 5 bases and J gave up 3 bases, with 10 bases separating them. The CDR3 totals 14 residues. Here the CDR3 reads CATSEGGANEKLFF. The CDR3 DNA is TGTGCCACCAGCGAGGGGGGTGCTAATGAAAAACTGTTTTTT.

This chain connects TRBV20-1 to TRBJ2-3; D uncertain. The CDR3 has 14 residues. Trimming shortened V by 0 bases and J by 6 bases, and 13 bases separated the two germline ends. CDR1 DFQATT and CDR2 SNEGSKA come from the germline V gene (reference sequence). The CDR3 DNA sequence: TGCAGTGCTAGAGATGAGGATGTGGCGGATACGCAGTATTTT. Translated, it gives CSARDEDVADTQYF.

This rearrangement joins TRBV5-6 to TRBJ2-5, with 9 nucleotides matching TRBD2. The CDR3 is made up of 20 amino acids. Trimming cost V 3 bases and J 5 bases; bases outside gene matches: 23. Germline values: CDR1 SGHDT, CDR2 YYEEEE. CDR3 amino acids: CASSWEPSSLSGRLGETQYF. For the CDR3, the DNA is TGTGCCAGCAGCTGGGAACCCTCTAGTCTTAGCGGGAGATTAGGGGAGACCCAGTACTTC.

Turning to this clonotype: A read error may explain this, as a much larger clone is one base away. The CDR3, as DNA: TGTGCCAGCAGTTACTCGGCGGACGTTCAGTACTTC. This encodes CASSYSADVQYF. The genes are TRBV6-6 and TRBJ2-5; no clear D gene. Germline assignment: CDR1 MNHNY and CDR2 SVGAGI (reference sequence). The CDR3 is 12 amino acids. The germline V and J ends were trimmed by 0 bases and 11 bases, with 10 bases remaining between them.

Only a few counts were recorded for this clonotype. A much larger clone differs from this one at a single base, so this may be a read error. The chain employs TRBV13 and TRBJ2-1; 7 nucleotides agree with TRBD1. CDR3 length equals 15 residues. V gave up 2 bases and J gave up 4 bases; unmatched junction bases: 5. Germline CDR1 and CDR2: PRHDT and FYEKMQ (reference sequence). CDR3 sequence: CASSLTTGIYNEQFF. The CDR3 nucleotides are TGTGCCAGCAGCTTAACGACAGGGATTTACAATGAGCAGTTCTTC.

In this sample, this clonotype turned up many times. The chain is built from TRBV4-1 and TRBJ1-2; D is possibly TRBD1 (5 bases). Germline values: CDR1 MGHRA, CDR2 YSYEKL. V lost 1 base to trimming and J lost 6 bases, with 12 bases between them. The CDR3 is 14 amino acids. The CDR3 loop reads CASSQGGVRDGYTF. In DNA, the CDR3 is TGCGCCAGCAGCCAAGGAGGGGTAAGGGATGGCTACACCTTC.

This clonotype was observed many times. The genes are TRBV28 and TRBJ2-1; a weak D match, TRBD2 (6 bases). The germline V and J ends were trimmed by 9 bases and 7 bases, with 13 bases remaining between them. The CDR3 runs to 12 residues. Per germline, CDR1 MDHEN and CDR2 SYDVKM. CDR3 DNA: TGTGCCAGGAGGCTAGCGTTAAATGAGCAGTTCTTC. Protein: CARRLALNEQFF.

This chain connects TRBV12-3 or TRBV12-4 to TRBJ1-1; possibly TRBD1 for D (6 bases). Trimming pared 3 bases from V and 11 bases from J, leaving 7 bases between. The CDR3 loop spans 10 amino acids. The CDR3 nucleotides are TGTGCCAGCAGTTTGAGGGGGGCTTTCTTT. It encodes CASSLRGAFF.

The chain employs TRBV28 and TRBJ2-4, with a tentative D call TRBD2 (5 bases). Between the trimmed V and J ends, which lost 4 bases and 3 bases, there was a span of 19 bases. The germline gives CDR1 MDHEN, CDR2 SYDVKM. The CDR3 is made up of 17 amino acids. The CDR3 DNA reads as TGTGCCAGCAGTTCCGACCCCTCTCCACGGGGCAAAAACATTCAGTACTTC. Translation: CASSSDPSPRGKNIQYF.

In DNA form, the CDR3 reads TGCAGCGTTGCCGACAGGGCGAATCAGCCCCAGCATTTT. The encoded protein is CSVADRANQPQHF. The rearrangement uses TRBV29-1 and TRBJ1-5; TRBD1 agrees at 7 bases. Germline V gene lookup returns CDR1 SQVTM and CDR2 ANQGSEA. The CDR3 covers 13 residues. Trimming removed 4 bases from V and 4 bases from J; junction bases left unmatched: 4.

As for this clonotype: The junction departs from germline at one end; a sequencing error may be responsible. V is TRBV7-2 and J is TRBJ2-2; D gene uncertain. The CDR3 sequence is 13 residues long. Germline V gene sequence: CDR1 SGHTA, CDR2 FQGNSA. The CDR3 protein is CASAVMRSGQLFF. The CDR3 DNA sequence: TGTGCCAGCGCCGTGATGCGATCCGGGCAGCTGTTTTTT.

To note about this clonotype: A read error is possible here, since a much larger clone lies one base away. CDR3 residues: CVSSEVGLKEETQYF. As DNA, the CDR3 is TGTGTCAGCAGTGAGGTGGGACTTAAAGAAGAGACCCAGTACTTC. The V and J genes are TRBV2 and TRBJ2-7; TRBD2 might be the D (6 bases). The closer fit of TRBJ2-5 to the DNA end suggests the J call may be wrong. This CDR3 spans 15 amino acids. CDR1 is SNHLY and CDR2 is FYNNEI in the germline V gene.

This clonotype was seen a few times. The chain couples TRBV4-1 to TRBJ2-5, with 8 nucleotides matching TRBD2. The CDR3 has 15 residues. Looked up from germline, CDR1 is MGHRA and CDR2 is YSYEKL. With 1 base clipped from V and 2 bases from J, the junction kept 3 bases outside the gene matches. As DNA, the CDR3 is TGCGCCAGCAGCCAAGTCACGGGAGGGCAAGAGACCCAGTACTTC. It is translated as CASSQVTGGQETQYF.

In its sample, this clonotype was seen a few times. This chain joins TRBV27 and TRBJ2-3; 10 bases match TRBD1. CDR3 length: 18 residues. Germline CDR1 reads MNHEY; CDR2 reads SMNVEV (reference sequence). V lost 0 bases and J lost 0; bases outside the gene matches: 6. The CDR3 protein is CASSLSSTGGGSTDTQYF. For the CDR3, the DNA is TGTGCCAGCAGTTTATCCTCGACAGGGGGCGGTAGCACAGATACGCAGTATTTT.

On this clonotype: One end of the junction varies from germline; a read error may be responsible. The chain links TRBV2 to TRBJ2-3, with 7 bases lining up with TRBD1. Germline V gives CDR1 SNHLY, CDR2 FYNNEI. This CDR3 region has 15 residues. The DNA of the CDR3 is TGTGCCGGCAGCGTCAGGGGGTCAGCGACAGATACGCAGTATTTT. It translates to CAGSVRGSATDTQYF.

This clonotype was counted at least ten times. The chain recombines TRBV2 with TRBJ2-3; D unclear. This CDR3 is 13 amino acids long. V was cut by 5 bases and J by 2 bases, with 8 bases left in between. The V gene's germline CDR1 is SNHLY and CDR2 FYNNEI. Here the CDR3 DNA reads TGTGCCAGCAGTCCGGATCCCACAGATACGCAGTATTTT. It translates to CASSPDPTDTQYF.